This TCR beta chain was sequenced during a study of blood T cell repertoires in COVID-19. Germline lookup yields CDR1 SGHKS and CDR2 YYEKEE (reference sequence). Trimming removed 1 base from V and 0 bases from J; junction bases left unmatched: 4. The CDR3 length is 17 residues. Profiled with immunoSEQ multiplex PCR; TCRdb holds only in-frame clones, not every one. The sample carries around 230,000 clones, roughly 80% recorded once. This sequence originates from a woman at least 80 years old with acute or convalescent COVID-19. The rearrangement joins TRBV5-5 to TRBJ2-5; 12 bases map to TRBD2. Specimen: peripheral blood. Here the CDR3 DNA reads TGTGCCAGCAGCTTGCTAGCGGGAGGGGGGTACCAAGAGACCCAGTACTTC. This sequence encodes CASSLLAGGGYQETQYF.